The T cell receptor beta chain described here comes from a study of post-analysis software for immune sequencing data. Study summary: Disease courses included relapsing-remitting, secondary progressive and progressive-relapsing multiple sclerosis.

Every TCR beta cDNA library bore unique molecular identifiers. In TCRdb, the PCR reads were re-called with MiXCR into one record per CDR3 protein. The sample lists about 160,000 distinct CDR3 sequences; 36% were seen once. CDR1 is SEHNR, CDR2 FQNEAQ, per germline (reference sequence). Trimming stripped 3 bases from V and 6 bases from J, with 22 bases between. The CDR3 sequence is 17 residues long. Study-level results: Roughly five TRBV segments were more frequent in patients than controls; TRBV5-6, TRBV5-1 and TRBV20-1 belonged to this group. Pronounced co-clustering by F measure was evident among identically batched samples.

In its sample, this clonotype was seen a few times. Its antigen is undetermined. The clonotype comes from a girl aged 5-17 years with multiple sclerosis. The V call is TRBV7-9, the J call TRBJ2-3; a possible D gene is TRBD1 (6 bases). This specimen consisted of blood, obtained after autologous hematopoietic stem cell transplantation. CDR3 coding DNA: TGTGCCAGCAGCTTGGCAGGACAGCGAGACATGGGGGATACGCAGTATTTT. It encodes CASSLAGQRDMGDTQYF.